This T cell receptor beta chain was identified during a study of PD-1 blockade in classical Hodgkin lymphoma. In regard to this clone: What it recognizes is unknown.

Measured with immunoSEQ multiplex PCR; TCRdb has only the in-frame clones, and not every one. The table has fewer than 95,000 clones, approximately 83% seen once. The J segment lost 3 bases and the V segment lost 5 bases, leaving 5 bases of the junction unmatched. The CDR3 has 14 amino acids. CDR1 is SGHTA and CDR2 is FQGNSA in the germline V gene. Time point described: cycle 4 day 1 (C4D1), after six to seven weeks of nivolumab. After autologous stem cell transplantation all patients relapsed, and prior brentuximab vedotin exposure differed between cohorts. Study results and limitations: With CD4+ cells, TCR diversity rose significantly by C4D1, but not with CD8+ cells. Newly diagnosed patients reportedly had lower baseline TCR diversity than healthy donors. Baseline diversity was lower in partial responders and progressors than complete responders.

The clonotype originates from a human donor with classical Hodgkin lymphoma. The chain is built from TRBV7-2 and TRBJ2-7; TRBD1 matches at 9 bases. The source was peripheral blood mononuclear cells (PBMCs), collected before the fourth cycle of nivolumab. The CDR3 nucleotides are TGTGCCAGCAGCAACCCGACAGGGGGCTACGAGCAGTACTTC. This codes for CASSNPTGGYEQYF.